This entry lists 12 T cell receptor beta chains sequenced from one sample in a study of blood T cell repertoires in COVID-19. Generated by immunoSEQ multiplex PCR, the TCRdb table keeps only in-frame clones and is missing some. The table shows about 180,000 clones, with just over 85% occurring only once. Sequencing was done on a sample of peripheral blood. Receptor source: a man aged 45-65 years with active or convalescent COVID-19.

The chain joins TRBV7-9 to TRBJ1-6, with D perhaps TRBD1 (5 bases). The CDR3 extends over 15 amino acids. V gave up 3 bases and J gave up 6 bases, with 12 bases separating them. CDR1 is SEHNR, CDR2 FQNEAQ, per germline (reference sequence). CDR3 sequence (DNA): TGTGCCAGCAGCTTTGCACAGGCCACTAATTCACCCCTCCACTTT. This sequence encodes CASSFAQATNSPLHF. Filled out from reference TRBV7-9 and TRBJ1-6, the complete variable domain reads DTGVSQNPRHKITKRGQNVTFRCDPISEHNRLYWYRQTLGQGPEFLTYFQNEAQLEKSRLLSDRFSAERPKGSFSTLEIQRTEQGDSAMYLCASSFAQATNSPLHFGNGTRLTVT.

This clone showed up just once. The V call is TRBV3-1 (or the pseudogene TRBV3-2), the J call TRBJ1-5; a weak D match, TRBD1 (6 bases). CDR1 is LGHDT, CDR2 YNNKEL, per germline (reference sequence). The CDR3 totals 13 residues. Trimming removed 3 bases at V and 4 bases at J, with 7 bases between. The CDR3, as DNA: TGTGCCAGCAGCCAGGGGGCAAATCAGCCCCAGCATTTT. Its translation: CASSQGANQPQHF.

V usage is TRBV11-2 and J usage is TRBJ2-3; maybe TRBD2 (5 bases). The germline V gene encodes CDR1 SGHAT and CDR2 FQNNGV. This CDR3 is 13 amino acids long. Trimming pared 7 bases from V and 6 bases from J, leaving 14 bases between. In DNA form, the CDR3 reads TGTGCCAGCAACAACCCCCCGGGGGATACGCAGTATTTT. Its translation is CASNNPPGDTQYF.

The chain is built from TRBV9 and TRBJ1-4; TRBD1 matches at 8 bases. This CDR3 spans 15 amino acids. J lost 8 bases, V lost 0 bases, and 6 bases had no gene match. Per germline, CDR1 SGDLS and CDR2 YYNGEE. This CDR3 is CASSVDGTGVEKLFF. The CDR3 nucleotides are TGTGCCAGCAGCGTAGACGGGACAGGAGTAGAAAAACTGTTTTTT. The variable domain in full, completed from reference TRBV9 and TRBJ1-4, reads DSGVTQTPKHLITATGQRVTLRCSPRSGDLSVYWYQQSLDQGLQFLIQYYNGEERAKGNILERFSAQQFPDLHSELNLSSLELGDSALYFCASSVDGTGVEKLFFGSGTQLSVL.

This clone was observed a few times. The chain employs TRBV11-3 and TRBJ1-1; D call uncertain. This CDR3 contains 14 residues. V gave up 1 base and J gave up 5 bases, with 11 bases separating them. Germline loops: CDR1 SGHNT, CDR2 YENEEA. CDR3 coding DNA: TGTGCCAGCAGCTTAGGAGGAGCGGGGACTGAAGCTTTCTTT. It encodes CASSLGGAGTEAFF.

This clone was observed once. The chain employs TRBV3-1 (or the pseudogene TRBV3-2) and TRBJ1-6; TRBD1 might be the D (5 bases). V shed 0 bases and J shed 6 bases, with 9 bases lying between them. CDR1 and CDR2 from the germline V gene are LGHDT and YNNKEL (reference sequence). The CDR3 is 15 residues long. The CDR3 reads CASSQDPGSNSPLHF. The CDR3 DNA follows: TGTGCCAGCAGCCAAGATCCAGGGTCTAATTCACCCCTCCACTTT.

This chain joins TRBV7-2 and TRBJ2-3, with TRBD2 matching 10 bases. Germline V gives CDR1 SGHTA, CDR2 FQGNSA. The junction had 5 bases not matched to a gene; V was cut back by 3 bases and J by 5 bases. The CDR3 has 15 residues. The CDR3 is CASSFSGGAVDTQYF. DNA for the CDR3: TGTGCCAGCAGCTTCAGCGGGGGGGCAGTAGATACGCAGTATTTT.

This clone was counted a single time. The chain combines TRBV29-1 with TRBJ1-1; tentatively, D is TRBD1 (6 bases). The CDR3 length is 13 residues. The ends were cut back, 2 bases at V and 5 bases at J, with 12 bases in the middle. Looked up from germline, CDR1 is SQVTM and CDR2 is ANQGSEA. The CDR3 region is CSVEWGLGTEAFF. As DNA, the CDR3 is TGCAGCGTTGAATGGGGGCTGGGGACTGAAGCTTTCTTT.

This clone was observed at least ten times. J is TRBJ2-7 and V is TRBV18, with D perhaps TRBD2 (6 bases). Per the germline V gene, CDR1 is KGHSH and CDR2 is LQKENI. The CDR3 covers 15 residues. V dropped 3 bases and J dropped 4 bases, with 16 bases sitting between them. CDR3 bases: TGTGCCAGCTCACCTCAGTCCAGGAGGGCTTACGAGCAGTACTTC. This gives the protein CASSPQSRRAYEQYF.

This clone was found once. The V and J genes are TRBV2 and TRBJ2-3, with TRBD2 as a possible D gene (7 bases). V was cut by 5 bases and J by 0 bases, with 12 bases left in between. CDR1 and CDR2 (germline): SNHLY, FYNNEI. The CDR3 runs 15 residues. In DNA, the CDR3 is TGTGCCAGCAGTAGGGCGGGGGCAAGCACAGATACGCAGTATTTT. Translating it yields CASSRAGASTDTQYF.

The chain links TRBV4-2 to TRBJ1-1; D gene uncertain. Germline V gene lookup returns CDR1 LGHNA and CDR2 YNFKEQ. CDR3 length: 17 residues. Trimming shortened V by 0 bases and J by 1 base, and 15 bases separated the two germline ends. The CDR3, as DNA: TGTGCCAGCAGCCAAGATGCGGCAGATACTAGGAACACTGAAGCTTTCTTT. As protein: CASSQDAADTRNTEAFF.

The chain carries TRBV6-2 or TRBV6-3 and TRBJ1-2; perhaps TRBD1 as D (5 bases). V was clipped by 0 bases and J by 8 bases, with 13 bases between them. Germline lookup yields CDR1 MNHEY and CDR2 SVGEGT. This CDR3 is 14 amino acids long. In DNA, the CDR3 is TGTGCCAGCAGTTACTCCCAAGGGGCTGGGGGCTACACCTTC. Translating gives CASSYSQGAGGYTF.